Listed here are 30 T cell receptor beta chains from one sample, sequenced in a study of T-cell reconstitution after alpha-beta-depleted transplantation in children. The TCRbeta library was prepared with unique molecular identifiers. TCRdb re-called the PCR reads with MiXCR, one entry per CDR3 protein. The sample has nearly 400,000 distinct CDR3 sequences, around 21% seen once. The specimen comprised PBMCs from the stem cell graft donor, sampled from the stem cell graft. The receptors originated from a human donor who donated a stem cell graft to a child with acute myeloid leukemia.

The rearrangement links TRBV4-2 to TRBJ2-5, with TRBD2 identical over 10 bases. CDR1 and CDR2 (germline): LGHNA, YNFKEQ. The V and J ends lost 0 bases and 5 bases, in that order; junction bases with no gene match: 6. The CDR3 has 16 residues. The CDR3 here is CASSQESSGSGETQYF. The CDR3 DNA reads TGTGCCAGCAGCCAAGAGTCTAGCGGGAGCGGGGAGACCCAGTACTTC.

This clonotype was seen many times. The V call is TRBV29-1, the J call TRBJ2-7; D possibly corresponds to TRBD1 (6 bases). V was trimmed by 3 bases and J by 3 bases, leaving 12 bases between them. CDR3 length: 13 amino acids. Germline CDR1 SQVTM, CDR2 ANQGSEA. CDR3 DNA sequence: TGCAGCGTTGAGACAGGACAAAACTACGAGCAGTACTTC. This sequence encodes CSVETGQNYEQYF.

This sequence joins TRBV12-3 or TRBV12-4 and TRBJ2-3; the D is unclear. The CDR3 is 14 amino acids. Trimming removed 3 bases at V and 8 bases at J, with 15 bases between. The CDR3 loop is CASSFVSTSGTQYF. The CDR3 DNA sequence: TGTGCCAGCAGTTTTGTGTCGACTTCGGGTACGCAGTATTTT.

The chain employs TRBV12-3 or TRBV12-4 and TRBJ2-7; TRBD1 agrees at 7 bases. The CDR3 contains 16 residues. The V gene end was trimmed by 6 bases and the J gene end by 0 bases; junction bases not matched to a gene: 11. The CDR3 is CASSSFSGQSSYEQYF. In nucleotides, the CDR3 is TGTGCCAGCAGCTCGTTTTCGGGACAGAGCTCCTACGAGCAGTACTTC.

V is TRBV6-5 and J is TRBJ2-6, with D unresolved. This CDR3 comprises 15 residues. Per germline, CDR1 MNHEY and CDR2 SVGAGI. Trimming cost V 2 bases and J 6 bases, with 11 bases left between them. The CDR3 loop reads CASSYGPNEANVLTF. CDR3 coding DNA: TGTGCCAGCAGTTACGGTCCCAACGAGGCCAACGTCCTGACTTTC.

This clonotype was detected once. The chain uses TRBV5-1 and TRBJ2-5; D possibly matches TRBD1 or TRBD2 (5 bases each). From germline, CDR1 is SGHRS and CDR2 YFSETQ. V lost 0 bases and J 5 bases, leaving 8 bases between the germline ends. The CDR3 is made up of 13 amino acids. The DNA for the CDR3 is TGCGCCAGCAGCTTGGTGGGGACGGAGACCCAGTACTTC. Translating it yields CASSLVGTETQYF.

The chain is built from TRBV7-9 and TRBJ1-1, with D hard to call. CDR3 length: 15 amino acids. Per the germline V gene, CDR1 is SEHNR and CDR2 is FQNEAQ (reference sequence). V lost 5 bases and J 2 bases, leaving 15 bases between the germline ends. CDR3 sequence reads: CASSPIGVINTEAFF. The CDR3 DNA sequence: TGTGCCAGCAGCCCGATTGGGGTGATCAACACTGAAGCTTTCTTT.

The chain carries TRBV12-3 or TRBV12-4 and TRBJ2-3; tentatively, D is TRBD1 (6 bases). This CDR3 has 14 amino acids. Deletions cut 5 bases from V and 4 bases from J, with 13 bases between. The CDR3 loop reads CASSPTGFSDTQYF. CDR3 sequence (DNA): TGTGCCAGCAGTCCTACAGGGTTTTCAGATACGCAGTATTTT.

The chain uses TRBV20-1 and TRBJ2-3; 14 nucleotides agree with TRBD2. The junction had 17 bases not matched to a gene; V was cut back by 0 bases and J by 0 bases. Germline-derived CDR1 and CDR2 are DFQATT and SNEGSKA (reference sequence). This CDR3 is 22 amino acids long. CDR3 loop: CSARDRFRGGLAGVSSTDTQYF. The CDR3 DNA is TGCAGTGCTAGAGATAGGTTTCGGGGGGGACTAGCGGGAGTCTCGAGCACAGATACGCAGTATTTT.

This clonotype was observed many times. The rearrangement joins TRBV24-1 to TRBJ2-5; TRBD2 agrees at 7 bases. Germline V gene sequence: CDR1 KGHDR, CDR2 SFDVKD. V was pared by 3 bases and J by 4 bases, with 4 bases of the junction left unmatched. The CDR3 extends over 14 amino acids. CDR3 sequence reads: CATSDRASGETQYF. DNA of the CDR3: TGTGCCACCAGTGATCGGGCTAGCGGAGAGACCCAGTACTTC.

The V and J genes are TRBV5-1 and TRBJ2-7; TRBD2 matches 14 bases. J gave up 3 bases and V 0 bases, and 5 bases lay outside the gene matches. The CDR3 consists of 17 residues. Germline-derived CDR1 and CDR2 are SGHRS and YFSETQ. The CDR3 nucleotides read TGCGCCAGCAGCTTGGGACTAGCGGGAGGGCTCATCTACGAGCAGTACTTC. Its translation: CASSLGLAGGLIYEQYF.

The V gene is TRBV12-3 or TRBV12-4, the J gene TRBJ2-3; a weak D match, TRBD2 (6 bases). Trimming took 3 bases from V and 4 from J, leaving 17 bases between them. This CDR3 has 16 residues. CDR3 in amino acids: CASSLLLSGVPDTQYF. CDR3 nucleotide sequence: TGTGCCAGCAGTTTGCTTCTGTCGGGAGTCCCAGATACGCAGTATTTT.

Only a few counts were recorded for this clonotype. The chain is built from TRBV4-1 and TRBJ2-1; the match to TRBD2 covers 9 bases. V lost 3 bases, J lost 0 bases, and 18 bases stayed unmatched. Germline CDR1 MGHRA, CDR2 YSYEKL. The CDR3 totals 21 residues. The CDR3 here is CASSQAGPGTSSFLSYNEQFF. The CDR3 nucleotides are TGCGCCAGCAGCCAGGCGGGGCCCGGGACTAGCTCCTTTCTCTCCTACAATGAGCAGTTCTTC.

This clonotype was picked up a small number of times. This chain's CDR3 is CSARSNSNQPQHF. The CDR3, as DNA: TGCAGTGCTAGGTCGAATAGCAATCAGCCCCAGCATTTT. The gene calls are TRBV20-1 and TRBJ1-5; D uncertain. The V gene's germline CDR1 is DFQATT and CDR2 SNEGSKA (reference sequence). Trimming took off 3 bases at V and 0 bases at J, with 6 bases between the two ends. The CDR3 runs to 13 residues.

This clonotype was counted at least ten times. The chain uses TRBV20-1 and TRBJ2-1; unclear D gene. Germline V CDR1 and CDR2: DFQATT, SNEGSKA (reference sequence). With 2 bases removed from V and 7 bases from J, the gap between germline ends came to 6 bases. The CDR3 runs 11 residues. The CDR3 coding sequence is TGCAGTGCTAGAATCTTGAATGAGCAGTTCTTC. Its translation: CSARILNEQFF.

This clonotype has ten or more counts. V usage is TRBV12-3 or TRBV12-4 and J usage is TRBJ2-1, with a weak D call TRBD2 (6 bases). With 4 bases removed from V and 1 base from J, the gap between germline ends came to 14 bases. CDR3 length: 16 residues. CDR3 nucleotides: TGTGCCAGCAGTTCAGGGACTCGACGTTCCTACAATGAGCAGTTCTTC. Encoded protein: CASSSGTRRSYNEQFF.

This clonotype appeared a few times. The rearrangement uses TRBV10-3 and TRBJ2-7, with a tentative D call TRBD1 (5 bases). The V and J ends lost 0 bases and 9 bases respectively, with 15 bases between them. The CDR3 runs 14 residues. CDR1 and CDR2 from the germline V gene are ENHRY and SYGVKD. The CDR3 protein is CAISESGSGQGQYF. The CDR3 bases are TGTGCCATCAGTGAGTCGGGTTCGGGTCAGGGGCAGTACTTC.

This clonotype was detected only a few times. The CDR3 spells CASAPRLAGVETQYF. DNA for the CDR3: TGTGCCAGCGCCCCGAGGCTAGCGGGAGTGGAGACCCAGTACTTC. V and J are TRBV28 and TRBJ2-5, with 10 bases matching TRBD2. Germline V gene data show CDR1 as MDHEN and CDR2 as SYDVKM. J was trimmed by 5 bases and V by 8 bases; bases with no gene match: 11. The CDR3 extends over 15 amino acids.

The DNA for the CDR3 is TGTGCCAGTAGTCGCGGTGGACAGAACAATCAGCCCCAGCATTTT. It encodes CASSRGGQNNQPQHF. The chain employs TRBV19 and TRBJ1-5; possibly TRBD1 for D (6 bases). The length of the CDR3 is 15 residues. Germline V CDR1 and CDR2: LNHDA, SQIVND (reference sequence). Trimming stripped 5 bases from V and 3 bases from J, with 14 bases between. The full variable domain, in which reference TRBV19 and TRBJ1-5 provide the parts outside the CDR3, is DGGITQSPKYLFRKEGQNVTLSCEQNLNHDAMYWYRQDPGQGLRLIYYSQIVNDFQKGDIAEGYSVSREKKESFPLTVTSAQKNPTAFYLCASSRGGQNNQPQHFGDGTRLSIL.

Here the CDR3 reads CSAKQGRGYHEQFF. Written as DNA, the CDR3 is TGCAGTGCGAAGCAAGGGAGGGGGTACCATGAGCAGTTCTTC. This chain joins TRBV20-1 and TRBJ2-1; a possible D gene is TRBD2 (7 bases). In germline, CDR1 is DFQATT, CDR2 SNEGSKA (reference sequence). Trimming took off 6 bases at V and 8 bases at J, with 20 bases between the two ends. The CDR3 is 14 residues long.

This clonotype appeared many times. V usage is TRBV29-1 and J usage is TRBJ2-1; maybe TRBD1 (5 bases). The CDR3 runs to 12 residues. The V end was cut by 6 bases, the J end by 12 bases, with 18 bases between. CDR1 and CDR2 (germline): SQVTM, ANQGSEA. The CDR3 sequence is CSVIPQGWGQFF. CDR3 nucleotide sequence: TGCAGCGTCATCCCCCAGGGATGGGGGCAGTTCTTC.

The chain links TRBV5-1 to TRBJ2-5, with 11 nucleotides matching TRBD2. V was pared by 1 base and J by 4 bases, with 3 bases of the junction left unmatched. The germline CDR1 and CDR2 sequences are SGHRS and YFSETQ. The CDR3 extends over 15 amino acids. The CDR3 DNA reads as TGCGCCAGCAGCTTGACTAGCGGGAGTAGAGAGACCCAGTACTTC. Translation gives CASSLTSGSRETQYF.

The chain carries TRBV12-3 or TRBV12-4 and TRBJ1-2; TRBD1 agrees at 8 bases. Trimming took 5 bases from V and 4 from J; bases not matched to a gene: 6. The CDR3 runs to 14 residues. The CDR3 sequence: CASSQGAGGYGYTF. CDR3 nucleotide sequence: TGTGCCAGCAGTCAGGGGGCCGGAGGCTATGGCTACACCTTC.

A few counts support this clonotype. The chain couples TRBV5-1 to TRBJ2-7; 8 positions match TRBD1. Trimming removed 2 bases from V and 6 bases from J; junction bases left unmatched: 7. The CDR3 sequence is 14 residues long. Per germline, CDR1 SGHRS and CDR2 YFSETQ. The CDR3 DNA follows: TGCGCCAGCAGCTTTCGACAGGGGCCGGGCGAGCAGTACTTC. Encoded protein: CASSFRQGPGEQYF.

The chain has TRBV19 and TRBJ2-1, with D perhaps TRBD1 (5 bases). The ends were cut back, 7 bases at V and 0 bases at J, with 10 bases in the middle. CDR1 is LNHDA and CDR2 is SQIVND in the germline V gene (reference sequence). CDR3 length: 14 residues. CDR3 loop: CASNQGSSYNEQFF. The CDR3 DNA reads as TGTGCCAGTAACCAGGGAAGCTCCTACAATGAGCAGTTCTTC.

This clonotype was detected only a few times. V and J are TRBV6-5 and TRBJ2-1; 9 nucleotides match TRBD1. Germline assignment: CDR1 MNHEY and CDR2 SVGAGI. CDR3 length: 13 residues. V lost 8 bases to trimming and J lost 9 bases; unmatched junction nucleotides: 8. The CDR3 reads CASGRDRDFEQFF. CDR3 DNA sequence: TGTGCCAGCGGCCGGGACAGGGATTTTGAGCAGTTCTTC.

The CDR3 DNA reads as TGTGCCAGCAGCAAAAGGGGACAGGGGGAGGACGAGCAGTACTTC. Translated: CASSKRGQGEDEQYF. V gene TRBV7-8 combines with J gene TRBJ2-7; the match to TRBD1 covers 11 bases. The CDR3 length is 15 residues. Trimming cost V 5 bases and J 5 bases; bases outside gene matches: 8. Germline lookup yields CDR1 SGHVS and CDR2 FQNEAQ.

The V gene is TRBV25-1, the J gene TRBJ1-1; perhaps TRBD1 as D (5 bases). The CDR3 spans 13 residues. Germline lookup yields CDR1 MGHDK and CDR2 SYGVNS. V lost 1 base and J 4 bases, leaving 7 bases between the germline ends. CDR3 protein: CASSESGITEAFF. DNA of the CDR3: TGTGCCAGCAGTGAATCAGGGATCACTGAAGCTTTCTTT.

This clonotype occurred once. This sequence joins TRBV3-1 and TRBJ2-1; 11 bases map to TRBD2. This CDR3 comprises 16 residues. CDR1 LGHDT and CDR2 YNNKEL come from the germline V gene (reference sequence). The V gene end was trimmed by 3 bases and the J gene end by 4 bases; junction bases not matched to a gene: 5. CDR3 sequence (DNA): TGTGCCAGCAGCCACTTCACTAGCGGGGGTTACAATGAGCAGTTCTTC. It yields the protein CASSHFTSGGYNEQFF.

The chain carries TRBV28 and TRBJ2-3, with 7 positions matching TRBD2. V shed 2 bases, J shed 0 bases, and the junction held 5 bases outside the gene matches. This CDR3 is 16 amino acids long. Germline V gives CDR1 MDHEN, CDR2 SYDVKM. The CDR3, as DNA: TGTGCCAGCAGTTTAGTGCTAGCGGAGAGCACAGATACGCAGTATTTT. It encodes CASSLVLAESTDTQYF. The variable domain in full, with the rest retrieved from reference TRBV28 and TRBJ2-3, is DVKVTQSSRYLVKRTGEKVFLECVQDMDHENMFWYRQDPGLGLRLIYFSYDVKMKEKGDIPEGYSVSREKKERFSLILESASTNQTSMYLCASSLVLAESTDTQYFGPGTRLTVL.